Listed here is a single T cell receptor beta chain. Antigen specificity is unknown. This sample was taken from a study of radiotherapy plus CTLA-4 blockade in lung cancer. Study-wide results and limits: In blood, tumor-derived TCR clones expanded after radiotherapy plus ipilimumab.

The data were produced by immunoSEQ multiplex PCR, yet TCRdb's version contains in-frame clones alone and is incomplete. The sample consists of about 43,000 clones, approximately 67% of them appearing once. This CDR3 has 12 amino acids. Looked up from germline, CDR1 is SNHLY and CDR2 is FYNNEI. Trimming stripped 4 bases from V and 4 bases from J, with 7 bases between. The TCR was taken from a human donor with non-small cell lung cancer who had a partial response to radiotherapy plus ipilimumab. The genes are TRBV2 and TRBJ1-2; D perhaps matches TRBD1 (5 bases). The source material was peripheral blood, sampled from a patient treated with radiotherapy plus ipilimumab. The CDR3 sequence: CASSVDSYGYTF. For the CDR3, the DNA is TGTGCCAGCAGTGTTGACAGCTATGGCTACACCTTC.